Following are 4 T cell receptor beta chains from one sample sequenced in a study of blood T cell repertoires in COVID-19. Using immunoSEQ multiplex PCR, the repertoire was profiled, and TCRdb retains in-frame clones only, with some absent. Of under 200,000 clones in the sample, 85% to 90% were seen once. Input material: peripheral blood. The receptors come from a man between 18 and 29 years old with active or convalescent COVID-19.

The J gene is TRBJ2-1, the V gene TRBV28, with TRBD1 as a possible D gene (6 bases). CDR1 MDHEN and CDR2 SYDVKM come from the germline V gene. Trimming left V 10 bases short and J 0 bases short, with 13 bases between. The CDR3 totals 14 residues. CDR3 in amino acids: CATIDRSSYNEQFF. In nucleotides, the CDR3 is TGTGCCACCATAGACAGGAGCTCCTACAATGAGCAGTTCTTC.

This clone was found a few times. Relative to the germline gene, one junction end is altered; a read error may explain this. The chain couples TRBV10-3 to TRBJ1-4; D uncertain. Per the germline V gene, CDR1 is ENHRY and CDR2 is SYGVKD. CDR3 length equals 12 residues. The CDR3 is CAISDVSGNRVF. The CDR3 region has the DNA TGTGCCATCAGTGATGTATCCGGGAATCGAGTTTTT.

The CDR3 DNA is TGTGCCAGTAGTACCCGGGACAGGGGCTTCAACTATGGCTACACCTTC. Encoded protein: CASSTRDRGFNYGYTF. The chain links TRBV19 to TRBJ1-2, with 10 nucleotides matching TRBD1. Looked up from germline, CDR1 is LNHDA and CDR2 is SQIVND (reference sequence). The ends lost 4 bases at V and 2 bases at J; junction bases unmatched: 7. The CDR3 covers 16 residues.

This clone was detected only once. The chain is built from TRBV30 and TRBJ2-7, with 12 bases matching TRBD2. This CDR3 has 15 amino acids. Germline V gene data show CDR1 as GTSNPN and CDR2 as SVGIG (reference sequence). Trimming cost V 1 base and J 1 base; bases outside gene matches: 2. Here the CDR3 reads CAWSGLAGASYEQYF. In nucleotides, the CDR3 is TGTGCCTGGAGTGGACTAGCGGGAGCGTCCTACGAGCAGTACTTC.